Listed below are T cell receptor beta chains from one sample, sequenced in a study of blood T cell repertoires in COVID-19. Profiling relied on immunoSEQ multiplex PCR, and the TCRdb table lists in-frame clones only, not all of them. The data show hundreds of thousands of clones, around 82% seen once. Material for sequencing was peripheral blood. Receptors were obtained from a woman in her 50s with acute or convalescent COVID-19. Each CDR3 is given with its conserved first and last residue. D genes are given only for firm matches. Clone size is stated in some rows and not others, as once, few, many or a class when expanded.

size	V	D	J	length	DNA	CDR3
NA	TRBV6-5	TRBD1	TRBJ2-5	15	TGTGCCAGCAGCCAAAACACCGGGACAGGAGAGACCCAGTACTTC	CASSQNTGTGETQYF
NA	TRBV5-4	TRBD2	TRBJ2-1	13	TGTGCCAGCAGCTGGGACTATCGGAGTGAGCAGTTCTTC	CASSWDYRSEQFF
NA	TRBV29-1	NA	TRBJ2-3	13	TGCAGCGTAGGGTACGGGAGTTATGGTACGCAGTATTTT	CSVGYGSYGTQYF
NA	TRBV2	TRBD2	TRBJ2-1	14	TGTGCCAGCAATCGGCTAGCGGGAGACAATGAGCAGTTCTTC	CASNRLAGDNEQFF
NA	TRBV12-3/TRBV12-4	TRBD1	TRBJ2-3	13	TGTGCCAGCAACAGGGGGCTCACAGATACGCAGTATTTT	CASNRGLTDTQYF
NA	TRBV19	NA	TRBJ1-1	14	TGTGCCAGTAGTATAGTTACAGGGTACACTGAAGCTTTCTTT	CASSIVTGYTEAFF
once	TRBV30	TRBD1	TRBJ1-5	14	TGTGCCTGGAGCTCCGGGACAGGCAATCAGCCCCAGCATTTT	CAWSSGTGNQPQHF
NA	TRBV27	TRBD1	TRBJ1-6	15	TGTGCCAGCAGTCCGGGACAGGGTTGGCGTTCACCCCTCCACTTT	CASSPGQGWRSPLHF
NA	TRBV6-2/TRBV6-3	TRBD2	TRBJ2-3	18	TGTGCCAGCAGTTACTCGATTGGGACTAGCGGGAGCACAGATACGCAGTATTTT	CASSYSIGTSGSTDTQYF
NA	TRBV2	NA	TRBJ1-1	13	TGTGCCAGCGGGGGGGGAGAGAACACTGAAGCTTTCTTT	CASGGGENTEAFF
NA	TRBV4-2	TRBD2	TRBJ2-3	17	TGTGCCAGCAGCCATTCCGGACTAGCGGAAAGCACAGATACGCAGTATTTT	CASSHSGLAESTDTQYF
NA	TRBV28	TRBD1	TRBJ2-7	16	TGTGCCAGCAGCACGGGGGCACAGGGGGCCATGTACGAGCAGTACTTC	CASSTGAQGAMYEQYF
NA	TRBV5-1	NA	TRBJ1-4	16	TGCGCCAGCAGCTTGGGGACAGTAGGGTCTAATGAAAAACTGTTTTTT	CASSLGTVGSNEKLFF
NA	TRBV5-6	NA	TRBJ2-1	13	TGTGCCAGCAGCTTCGGACAGACCAATGAGCAGTTCTTC	CASSFGQTNEQFF
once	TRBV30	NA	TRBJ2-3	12	TGTGCCTGGAGTGACCGGACAGATACGCAGTATTTT	CAWSDRTDTQYF
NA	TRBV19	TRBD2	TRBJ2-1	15	TGTGCCAGTATGGTAGGGACTAGCGGGAGTAGTGAGCAGTTCTTC	CASMVGTSGSSEQFF
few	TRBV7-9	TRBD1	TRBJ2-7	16	TGTGCCAGCAGCCCGACAGGGCGACGTAAGGGCTACGAGCAGTACTTC	CASSPTGRRKGYEQYF
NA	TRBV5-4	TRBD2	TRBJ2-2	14	TGTGCCAGCAGCTTGGGCGGGAGAGCCGGGGAGCTGTTTTTT	CASSLGGRAGELFF
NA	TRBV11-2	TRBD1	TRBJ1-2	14	TGTGCCAGCAGCTGGGACGAGGCAGGGGGCCGCTACACCTTC	CASSWDEAGGRYTF
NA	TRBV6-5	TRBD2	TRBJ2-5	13	TGTGCCAGCACCCCCAGGGAGGGAGAGACCCAGTACTTC	CASTPREGETQYF
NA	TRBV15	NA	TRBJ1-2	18	TGTGCCACCAGCAGAGATAAGGTCCCGGACAATGGTGGCTATGGCTACACCTTC	CATSRDKVPDNGGYGYTF
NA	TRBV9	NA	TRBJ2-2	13	TGTGCCAGCTCAGGTTTAGGCGCCGGGGAGCTGTTTTTT	CASSGLGAGELFF
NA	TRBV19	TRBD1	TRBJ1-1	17	TGTGCCAGTAGTATCCAACAACAGGGGGGCATGAACACTGAAGCTTTCTTT	CASSIQQQGGMNTEAFF
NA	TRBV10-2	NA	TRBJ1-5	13	TGCGCCAGCAGTGATGCAGTGAATCAGCCCCAGCATTTT	CASSDAVNQPQHF
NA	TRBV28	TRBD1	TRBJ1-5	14	TGTGCCAGCAGTCCGGACAGGGTGGGTCAGCCCCAGCATTTT	CASSPDRVGQPQHF
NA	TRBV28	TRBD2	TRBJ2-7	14	TGTGCCAGCGAACCGGGAGGGAGCCTCTACGAGCAGTACTTC	CASEPGGSLYEQYF
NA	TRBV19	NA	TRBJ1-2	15	TGTGCCAGTAGTATAGAGGGACACTGGAACTATGGCTACACCTTC	CASSIEGHWNYGYTF
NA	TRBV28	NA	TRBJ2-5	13	TGTGCCAGCAGCCACCCAGTGCAAGAGACCCAGTACTTC	CASSHPVQETQYF
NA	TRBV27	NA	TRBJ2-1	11	TGTGCCAGCAGTTTAGGCAGGGAAAAGTTCTTC	CASSLGREKFF
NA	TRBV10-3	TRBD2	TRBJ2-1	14	TGTGCCAGGATTCCGGGACTAGCGGGAGTCGAGCAGTTCTTC	CARIPGLAGVEQFF
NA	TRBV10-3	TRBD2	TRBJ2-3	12	TGTGCCTCGGGGGGAGAACCAGATACGCAGTATTTT	CASGGEPDTQYF
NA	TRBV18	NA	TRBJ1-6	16	TGTGCCAGCTCACCCGGACCCGGGAGCATAGGTTCACCCCTCCACTTT	CASSPGPGSIGSPLHF
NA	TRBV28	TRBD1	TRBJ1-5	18	TGTGCCAGCAGTTTATGGGGCGGGACAGGGGTTGGCAATCAGCCCCAGCATTTT	CASSLWGGTGVGNQPQHF
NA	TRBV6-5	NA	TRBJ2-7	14	TGTGCCAGCAGAACCCTAGGTGAGGCGTACGAGCAGTACTTC	CASRTLGEAYEQYF
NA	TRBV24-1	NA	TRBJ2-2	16	TGTGCCACCAGTGATTTAGGGGCCGGGGGTCCCGGGGAGCTGTTTTTT	CATSDLGAGGPGELFF
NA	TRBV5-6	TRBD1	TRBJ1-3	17	TGTGCCAGCAGCTTCGGCACCGGGACAGGGGGAGGAAACACCATATATTTT	CASSFGTGTGGGNTIYF
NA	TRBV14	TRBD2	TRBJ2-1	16	TGTGCCAGCAGCCAAACCCGAACTAGCGGGAACAATGAGCAGTTCTTC	CASSQTRTSGNNEQFF